The present T cell receptor (beta chain) was sequenced within a study of blood T cell repertoires in COVID-19. About the study: From the United States, Italy and Spain came samples of acute and convalescent COVID-19. PBMCs, B-cell-depleted T cells, or T cells provided the cDNA or gDNA that made up the material.

V lost 2 bases, J lost 1 base, and 6 bases stayed unmatched. The CDR3 runs 17 residues. Per germline, CDR1 LNHDA and CDR2 SQIVND (reference sequence). Original processing notes: Counts of nucleated cells, estimated from reference gene primer amplification, were obtained. Using immunoSEQ multiplex PCR, the repertoire was profiled, and TCRdb retains in-frame clones only, with some absent. The D gene and trimming were derived from the DNA, and the V and J assignments and clone size from that table. The sample includes some 200,000 clones, roughly 84% of them seen just once. Sequenced: peripheral blood. This TCR came from a woman over 75 with active or convalescent COVID-19. This chain connects TRBV19 to TRBJ2-1; 9 bases agree with TRBD2. The DNA for the CDR3 is TGTGCCAGTAGTATACAGCCTAGCGGGACGTCCTACAATGAGCAGTTCTTC. Protein product: CASSIQPSGTSYNEQFF.